This TCR beta chain was sequenced in a study of graft-versus-host responses after intestinal transplantation. Germline values: CDR1 MNHNY, CDR2 SVGAGI (reference sequence). Trimming left V 6 bases short and J 13 bases short, with 13 bases between. This CDR3 has 12 amino acids. Findings of the study overall: Allografts carried high graft-versus-host to host-versus-graft clonal ratios in patients having graft-donor T cell macrochimerism.

With regard to this clone: Its cognate antigen is unknown.

The assay was immunoSEQ multiplex PCR, and TCRdb's table has in-frame clones only and misses some. Of about 61,000 clones in the sample, around 92% were seen once. The V call is TRBV6-6, the J call TRBJ1-6; D is ambiguous. Source: unstimulated CD4+ T cells sorted from spleen or lymph node cells, taken before transplant. The TCR was taken from a human donor who was the organ donor for an intestinal transplant. This CDR3 is CASRTSQRPLHF. CDR3 nucleotide sequence: TGTGCCAGCAGAACAAGCCAAAGGCCCCTCCACTTT.